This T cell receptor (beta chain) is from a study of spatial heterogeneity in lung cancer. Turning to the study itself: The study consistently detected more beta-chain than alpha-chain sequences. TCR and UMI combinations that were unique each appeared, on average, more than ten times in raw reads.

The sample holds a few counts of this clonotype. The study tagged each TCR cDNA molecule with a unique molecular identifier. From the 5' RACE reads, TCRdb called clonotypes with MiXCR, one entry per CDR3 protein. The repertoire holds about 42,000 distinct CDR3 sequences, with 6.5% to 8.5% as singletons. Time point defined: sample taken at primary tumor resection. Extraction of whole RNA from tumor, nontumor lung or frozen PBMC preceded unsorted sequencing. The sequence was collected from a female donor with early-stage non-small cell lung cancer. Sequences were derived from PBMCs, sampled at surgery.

As DNA, the CDR3 is TGTGCCAGCAGCGTCATGACGGAACAAGAGACCCAGTACTTC. Its protein product is CASSVMTEQETQYF. V gene TRBV9 combines with J gene TRBJ2-5, with D hard to call. The CDR3 is made up of 14 amino acids. With 2 bases removed from V and 2 bases from J, the gap between germline ends came to 10 bases. CDR1 SGDLS and CDR2 YYNGEE come from the germline V gene.